This T cell receptor beta chain was obtained from a study of T cells in Graves' hyperthyroidism and ophthalmopathy (dated by TCRdb to between 2018 and 2020). General notes on the study: Peripheral blood was sampled at the time of initial diagnosis, prior to any treatment. TCR V-J signatures able to tell the groups apart were searched for in a discovery cohort of more than 90 patients, of whom under 45 had Graves' ophthalmopathy and roughly 57 had stable Graves' hyperthyroidism. Prospective prediction of ophthalmopathy was tested in an independent validation cohort consisting of fewer than 20 hyperthyroidism patients and some 16 patients who later progressed to ophthalmopathy. The 95 to 100 discovery patients were randomly split 7:3 into training and test sets. Thyroid tissue and blood T-cell repertoires from six Graves' hyperthyroidism patients were also compared in the study. Following sampling, methimazole starting at 30 mg daily was given to hyperthyroidism patients, and high-dose intravenous methylprednisolone was given to ophthalmopathy patients. TCR Vbeta CDR3 sequencing of 130 to 150 peripheral blood samples (43 ophthalmopathy, 75 hyperthyroidism and some 17 progressor patients) is reported in the paper. Results the study describes overall, beyond this receptor: In validation, progression to ophthalmopathy was predicted by the model with more than 65% sensitivity and 72.22% specificity, a median of roughly 6.4 months before onset. A 13 V-J signature model separated ophthalmopathy from stable hyperthyroidism, with roughly 88% sensitivity and about 81% specificity in cross-validation and 80%/75% in testing. No statistical method was used to set the sample size in advance, and investigators knew the group allocation. Most expanded thyroid clonotypes (frequency above 0.001) were also detected in blood, suggesting blood repertoires may reflect thyroid immune responses.

TCR beta CDR3 regions were amplified from RNA transcripts. A first-round RT-PCR of the TCR CDR3 used the HTBI primer set with the Qiagen OneStep RT-PCR kit. Libraries were constructed in a second round of multiplex PCR, after which size selection and purification were carried out. Paired-end sequencing of the libraries was performed with 100 bp reads on an Illumina HiSeq2000. As for how the authors treated the data: SOAPnuke was used to process the raw data, with reads discarded if the reads contained adapters or uncalled bases, had a mean Phred below 15, or lacked an exact constant-primer or identifier match. High-quality paired reads were merged using COPE v1.2.5, and each unique nucleotide sequence was defined as a clonotype. MiTCR v1.1 was used to align the clonotypes against IMGT TRBV, TRBD and TRBJ reference segments. Analysis was restricted to V-J combinations with a frequency above 0.0001, which covered roughly 99% of repertoires. A TCS score was defined as the ratio between F50 (clonal expansion) and ExV (chaos), using BLOSUM62-based TCRdist between CDR3 peptides within each V-J. Welch's t-statistics and random forest reduced roughly 500 V-J features to 10 to 15, which were used in a naive Bayes classifier (R e1071). The similarity between thyroid and blood repertoires was quantified using the Morisita-Horn index. In-frame beta chains were kept once TCRdb had trimmed the public reads at Q25 with fastp and called clones with MiXCR. Merged by CDR3 protein, the rows form single entries marked with the most common genes and DNA. These V and J calls derive from TCRdb rather than the authors' analysis. The sample table contains hundreds of thousands of distinct CDR3 sequences; only one count was recorded for about 14% of them. Around 4.5% of the sample rests with the top ten.

Moderately to severely active disease, a Clinical Activity Score of at least 3, a NOSPECS grade of at least 4, and a duration under 3 months were present in ophthalmopathy patients. Any patient with an uncontrolled infection, another autoimmune disease, pregnancy or lactation was excluded. Clinical symptoms, serum thyroxine and TRAb, thyroid ultrasound, and orbital computed tomography formed the basis for the diagnoses. PBMCs were separated from 10 ml of fresh peripheral blood using Ficoll-Paque density gradient centrifugation. Trizol reagent was used to extract total RNA, and RNA quality was then checked on an Agilent 2100 Bioanalyzer. The CDR3, cysteine through phenylalanine, is 15 amino acids long. Left in the record is the CDR3 DNA by itself, 45 bases read in frame from the first base. V lost 2 bases and J lost 9 bases, and the count of bases not matched to a germline gene is 10. This clonotype appeared many times. The antigen this receptor binds is unknown. No base quality information exists; no much larger clone differs at one position.

The sequence was collected from a woman aged 40 to 55 with Graves' ophthalmopathy. The chain uses TRBV12-3 or TRBV12-4 and TRBJ1-5; 7 bases in between match TRBD1. Sequenced sample: blood. Read as DNA, the sequence is TGTGCCAGCAGTTTAAGAGACAGGGACTCTCCGCCCCAGCATTTT. This sequence encodes CASSLRDRDSPPQHF.